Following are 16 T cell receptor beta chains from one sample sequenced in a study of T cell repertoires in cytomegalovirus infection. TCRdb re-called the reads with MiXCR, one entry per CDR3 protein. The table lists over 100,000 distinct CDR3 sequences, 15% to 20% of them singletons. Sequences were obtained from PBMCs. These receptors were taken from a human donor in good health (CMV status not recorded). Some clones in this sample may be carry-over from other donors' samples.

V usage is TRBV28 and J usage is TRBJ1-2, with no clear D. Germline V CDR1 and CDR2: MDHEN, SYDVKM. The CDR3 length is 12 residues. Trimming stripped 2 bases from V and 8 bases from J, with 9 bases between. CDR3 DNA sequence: TGTGCCAGCAGTTTAAGGGTATACGGCTACACCTTC. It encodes CASSLRVYGYTF.

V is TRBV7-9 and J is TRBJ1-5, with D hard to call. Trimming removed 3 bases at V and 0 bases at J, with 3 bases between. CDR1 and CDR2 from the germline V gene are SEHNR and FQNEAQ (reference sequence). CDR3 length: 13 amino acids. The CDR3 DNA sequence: TGTGCCAGCAGCTTTGTTAGCAATCAGCCCCAGCATTTT. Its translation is CASSFVSNQPQHF.

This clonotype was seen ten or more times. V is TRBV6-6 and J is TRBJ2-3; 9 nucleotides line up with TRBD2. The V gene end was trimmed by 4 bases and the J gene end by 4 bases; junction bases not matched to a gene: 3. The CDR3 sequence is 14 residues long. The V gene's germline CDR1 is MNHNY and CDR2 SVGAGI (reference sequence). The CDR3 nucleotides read TGTGCCAGCAGTTGGCGGGGGGGCCCAGATACGCAGTATTTT. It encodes CASSWRGGPDTQYF.

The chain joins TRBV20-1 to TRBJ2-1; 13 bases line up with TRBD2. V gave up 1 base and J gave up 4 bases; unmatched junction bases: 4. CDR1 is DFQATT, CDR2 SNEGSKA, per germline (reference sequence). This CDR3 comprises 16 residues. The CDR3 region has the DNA TGCAGTGCTAGAGCCGGGACTAGCGGGGAGTACAATGAGCAGTTCTTC. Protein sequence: CSARAGTSGEYNEQFF.

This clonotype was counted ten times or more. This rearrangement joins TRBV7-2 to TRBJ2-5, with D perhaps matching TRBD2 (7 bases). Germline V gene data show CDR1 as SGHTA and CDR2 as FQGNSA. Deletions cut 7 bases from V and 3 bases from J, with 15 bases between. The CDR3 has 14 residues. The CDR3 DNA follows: TGTGCCAGCAAGGAGGGGGGGGGCAAAGAGACCCAGTACTTC. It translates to CASKEGGGKETQYF.

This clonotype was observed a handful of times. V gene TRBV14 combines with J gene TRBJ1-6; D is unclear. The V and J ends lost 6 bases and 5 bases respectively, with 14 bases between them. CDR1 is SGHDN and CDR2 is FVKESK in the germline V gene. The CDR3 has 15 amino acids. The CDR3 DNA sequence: TGTGCCAGCAGGAAGACCTCGGGCAATAATTCACCCCTCCACTTT. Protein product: CASRKTSGNNSPLHF.

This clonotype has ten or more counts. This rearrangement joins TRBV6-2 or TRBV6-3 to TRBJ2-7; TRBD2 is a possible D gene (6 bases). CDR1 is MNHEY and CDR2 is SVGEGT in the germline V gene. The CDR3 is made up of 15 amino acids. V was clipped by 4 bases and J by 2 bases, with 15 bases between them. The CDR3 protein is CASSSLQTRPYEQYF. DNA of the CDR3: TGTGCCAGCAGTTCGTTGCAGACTAGGCCCTACGAGCAGTACTTC.

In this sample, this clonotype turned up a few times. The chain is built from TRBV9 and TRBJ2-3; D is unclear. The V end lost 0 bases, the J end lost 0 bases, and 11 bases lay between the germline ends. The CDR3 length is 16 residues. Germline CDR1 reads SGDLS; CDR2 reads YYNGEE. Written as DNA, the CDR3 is TGTGCCAGCAGCGTAGGGGCGGTAGCTAGCACAGATACGCAGTATTTT. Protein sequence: CASSVGAVASTDTQYF.

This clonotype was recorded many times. The CDR3 region is CASSLQGGTEAFF. In DNA form, the CDR3 reads TGTGCCAGCAGCCTTCAGGGTGGAACTGAAGCTTTCTTT. The rearrangement uses TRBV7-3 and TRBJ1-1; D may be TRBD1 (5 bases). V was cut by 5 bases and J by 5 bases, with 12 bases left in between. The germline V gene has CDR1 SGHTA and CDR2 FQGTGA. This CDR3 region has 13 residues.

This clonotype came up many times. The chain's CDR3 is CASSFWAPEAGELFF. The CDR3 region has the DNA TGCGCCAGCAGCTTTTGGGCCCCAGAGGCCGGGGAGCTGTTTTTT. The chain combines TRBV5-1 with TRBJ2-2; D gene ambiguous. Trimming cost V 2 bases and J 6 bases, with 14 bases left between them. CDR1 is SGHRS and CDR2 is YFSETQ in the germline V gene. This CDR3 is built from 15 residues.

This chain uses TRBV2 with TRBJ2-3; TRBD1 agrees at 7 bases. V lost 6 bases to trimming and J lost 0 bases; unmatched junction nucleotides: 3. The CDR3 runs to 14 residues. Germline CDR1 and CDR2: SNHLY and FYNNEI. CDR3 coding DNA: TGTGCCAGCAGACAGGGGACGAGCACAGATACGCAGTATTTT. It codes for CASRQGTSTDTQYF.

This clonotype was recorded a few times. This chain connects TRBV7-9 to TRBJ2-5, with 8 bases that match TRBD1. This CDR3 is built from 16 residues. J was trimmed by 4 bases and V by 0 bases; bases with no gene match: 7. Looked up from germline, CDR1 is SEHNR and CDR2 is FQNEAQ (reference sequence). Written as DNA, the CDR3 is TGTGCCAGCAGCTTAGCGCTTGCAGGGGGCGCAGAGACCCAGTACTTC. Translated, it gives CASSLALAGGAETQYF.

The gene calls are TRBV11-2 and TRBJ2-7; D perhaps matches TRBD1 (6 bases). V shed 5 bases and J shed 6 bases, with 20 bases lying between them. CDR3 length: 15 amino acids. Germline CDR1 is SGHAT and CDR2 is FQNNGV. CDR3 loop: CASSPTPLAGVEQYF. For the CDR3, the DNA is TGTGCCAGCAGCCCCACCCCCTTAGCAGGGGTCGAGCAGTACTTC. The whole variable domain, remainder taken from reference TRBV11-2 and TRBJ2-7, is EAGVAQSPRYKIIEKRQSVAFWCNPISGHATLYWYQQILGQGPKLLIQFQNNGVVDDSQLPKDRFSAERLKGVDSTLKIQPAKLEDSAVYLCASSPTPLAGVEQYFGPGTRLTVT.

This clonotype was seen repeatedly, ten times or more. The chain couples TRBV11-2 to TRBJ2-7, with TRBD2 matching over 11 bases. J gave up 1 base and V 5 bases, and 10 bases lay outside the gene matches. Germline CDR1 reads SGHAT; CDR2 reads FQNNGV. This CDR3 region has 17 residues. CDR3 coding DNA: TGTGCCAGCAGCAACACCCTAGCGGGGGGCCTTTCCTACGAGCAGTACTTC. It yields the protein CASSNTLAGGLSYEQYF. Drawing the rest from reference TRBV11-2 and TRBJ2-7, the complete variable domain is EAGVAQSPRYKIIEKRQSVAFWCNPISGHATLYWYQQILGQGPKLLIQFQNNGVVDDSQLPKDRFSAERLKGVDSTLKIQPAKLEDSAVYLCASSNTLAGGLSYEQYFGPGTRLTVT.

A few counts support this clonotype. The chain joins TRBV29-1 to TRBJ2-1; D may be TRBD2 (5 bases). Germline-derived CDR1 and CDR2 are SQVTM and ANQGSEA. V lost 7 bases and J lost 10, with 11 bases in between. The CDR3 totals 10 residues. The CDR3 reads CSGQTGEQFF. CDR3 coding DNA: TGCAGCGGCCAGACGGGGGAGCAGTTCTTC.

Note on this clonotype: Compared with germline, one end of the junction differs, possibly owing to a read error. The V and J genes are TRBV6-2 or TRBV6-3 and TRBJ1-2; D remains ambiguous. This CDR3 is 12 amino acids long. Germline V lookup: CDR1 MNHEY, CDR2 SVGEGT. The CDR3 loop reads CASCYGVDGYTF. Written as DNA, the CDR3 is TGTGCCAGCTGTTACGGAGTTGATGGCTACACCTTC.